This T cell receptor (beta chain) was recorded in a study of control samples from healthy donors and cancer patients. The CDR3 is 15 residues long. CDR1 and CDR2 from the germline V gene are SGHTA and FQGNSA. V was shortened by 1 base and J by 3 bases, with 12 bases between the two germline ends. This table comes from immunoSEQ multiplex PCR, and its TCRdb copy is limited to in-frame clones, with some not included. The repertoire holds approximately 82,000 clones, with more than 70% as singletons. The sample taken for sequencing was blood. This TCR was sampled from a man aged 50-60 years in good health. This chain uses TRBV7-2 with TRBJ1-2; D remains unclear. DNA of the CDR3: TGTGCCAGCAGCTTAGTTTCCCAACCTTACTATGGCTACACCTTC. Encoded protein: CASSLVSQPYYGYTF.